This T cell receptor (beta chain) came from a study of blood T cell repertoires in COVID-19. This table comes from immunoSEQ multiplex PCR, and its TCRdb copy is limited to in-frame clones, with some not included. The sample records 200,000 to 250,000 clones, 70% to 90% being singletons. The CDR3 covers 16 residues. Germline CDR1 reads SGHAT; CDR2 reads FQNNGV. V trimming: 0 bases; J trimming: 6 bases; junction bases outside the gene matches: 5. What was sequenced was PBMCs or T cells enriched from blood (not recorded which). This receptor was identified in a young man who had recovered from COVID-19. The chain is built from TRBV11-2 and TRBJ1-6; 7 nucleotides align to TRBD1. The CDR3 DNA is TGTGCCAGCAGCTTAGAGGGGGGACAGCCTAATTCACCCCTCCACTTT. Translating it yields CASSLEGGQPNSPLHF.